Shown below are 10 T cell receptor beta chains from a single sample sequenced in a study of blood T cell repertoires in COVID-19. TCRdb's table, derived via immunoSEQ multiplex PCR, lists solely in-frame clones and lacks some. The table shows about 210,000 clones, with 75% to 85% occurring only once. The sample comprised peripheral blood. The receptors derive from a man aged 60 to 75 with acute or convalescent COVID-19.

The rearrangement uses TRBV21-1 and TRBJ2-6; the D call in the table, TRBD1, was not verified against the DNA. TRBV21-1 is annotated as a pseudogene. The CDR3 length is 19 residues. CDR3 amino acids: CASTKGSGFDNSGANVLTF. In DNA, the CDR3 is TGTGCCAGCACAAAGGGGTCAGGGTTCGATAACTCTGGGGCCAACGTCCTGACTTTC.

V is TRBV19 and J is TRBJ2-7; 9 bases fit TRBD1. This CDR3 region has 15 residues. The J segment lost 0 bases and the V segment lost 5 bases, leaving 5 bases of the junction unmatched. CDR1 is LNHDA and CDR2 is SQIVND in the germline V gene (reference sequence). The CDR3, as DNA: TGTGCCAGTAGTGCACAGGGGGCAAGCTCCTACGAGCAGTACTTC. It codes for CASSAQGASSYEQYF.

This clone has a single count. The gene calls are TRBV12-5 and TRBJ1-1; possible D gene TRBD1, 5 bases. Germline values: CDR1 LGHNT, CDR2 FRNRAP. CDR3 length equals 11 residues. With 2 bases removed from V and 8 bases from J, the gap between germline ends came to 6 bases. CDR3 in DNA: TGTGCTAGTGGTTTGTACAGGGAAGCTTTCTTT. It codes for CASGLYREAFF.

The rearrangement links TRBV13 to TRBJ1-1, with D possibly matching TRBD1 (5 bases). The length of the CDR3 is 15 residues. V lost 5 bases and J 6 bases, leaving 19 bases between the germline ends. CDR1 and CDR2 from the germline V gene are PRHDT and FYEKMQ (reference sequence). This CDR3 is CASSLGIAGSAEAFF. The CDR3 coding sequence is TGTGCCAGCAGCCTTGGAATCGCAGGGTCGGCTGAAGCTTTCTTT.

The chain carries TRBV5-1 and TRBJ2-7; 8 bases align to TRBD1. Losses at the gene ends were 4 bases for V and 5 bases for J; bases not matched to a gene: 11. This CDR3 has 15 amino acids. Germline V gene data show CDR1 as SGHRS and CDR2 as YFSETQ. The CDR3: CASSRGQGSLDEQYF. The CDR3 DNA follows: TGCGCCAGCAGCAGAGGACAGGGATCACTAGACGAGCAGTACTTC.

This rearrangement joins TRBV7-3 to TRBJ2-1; 9 bases map to TRBD2. Germline V gives CDR1 SGHTA, CDR2 FQGTGA. This CDR3 spans 18 amino acids. V was pared by 0 bases and J by 1 base, with 7 bases of the junction left unmatched. This CDR3 is CASSLTAGAGGSYNEQFF. Written as DNA, the CDR3 is TGTGCCAGCAGCTTAACGGCGGGGGCGGGAGGGTCCTACAATGAGCAGTTCTTC.

The CDR3 bases are TGTGCCAGCAGCTCCACAGGGGATGGAGGCTACACCTTC. Translating gives CASSSTGDGGYTF. This sequence joins TRBV2 and TRBJ1-2; 7 bases line up with TRBD1. The CDR3 loop spans 13 amino acids. The ends lost 6 bases at V and 8 bases at J; junction bases unmatched: 9. Germline assignment: CDR1 SNHLY and CDR2 FYNNEI.

This chain uses TRBV2 with TRBJ2-3; TRBD1 matches 12 bases. The CDR3 has 15 residues. The J segment lost 6 bases and the V segment lost 5 bases, leaving 6 bases of the junction unmatched. Germline lookup yields CDR1 SNHLY and CDR2 FYNNEI. CDR3 protein: CASSPRDRGRDTQYF. In nucleotides, the CDR3 is TGTGCCAGCAGTCCTAGGGACAGGGGGCGGGATACGCAGTATTTT. The whole variable domain, filled in from reference TRBV2 and TRBJ2-3, reads EPEVTQTPSHQVTQMGQEVILRCVPISNHLYFYWYRQILGQKVEFLVSFYNNEISEKSEIFDDQFSVERPDGSNFTLKIRSTKLEDSAMYFCASSPRDRGRDTQYFGPGTRLTVL.

This clone has only a few counts. V usage is TRBV7-8 and J usage is TRBJ2-3; D is unclear. Germline V gene lookup returns CDR1 SGHVS and CDR2 FQNEAQ. V lost 9 bases to trimming and J lost 2 bases, with 12 bases between them. The CDR3 has 13 residues. The CDR3 coding sequence is TGTGCCAGTCAAGCGTTCCCCACAGATACGCAGTATTTT. Translated, it gives CASQAFPTDTQYF. Variable domain in full (rest from reference TRBV7-8 and TRBJ2-3): GAGVSQSPRYKVAKRGQDVALRCDPISGHVSLFWYQQALGQGPEFLTYFQNEAQLDKSGLPSDRFFAERPEGSVSTLKIQRTQQEDSAVYLCASQAFPTDTQYFGPGTRLTVL.

J is TRBJ1-1 and V is TRBV4-1; 9 nucleotides line up with TRBD1. Germline assignment: CDR1 MGHRA and CDR2 YSYEKL. V lost 0 bases to trimming and J lost 6 bases; unmatched junction nucleotides: 5. This CDR3 has 15 residues. For the CDR3, the DNA is TGCGCCAGCAGCCAAGAAGGACAGGGGAGCGCTGAAGCTTTCTTT. It encodes CASSQEGQGSAEAFF.